The 4 T cell receptor beta chains in this list originate from one sample, sequenced in a study of OX40 agonist ivuxolimab in advanced cancers. Generated by immunoSEQ multiplex PCR, the TCRdb table keeps only in-frame clones and is missing some. The sample holds under 100,000 clones, 65% to 85% seen once. The sample here was CD4+ or CD8+ T cells sorted from blood, taken in a trial of the OX40 agonist ivuxolimab. All receptors come from an adult with an advanced solid tumor such as melanoma, head and neck, liver or kidney cancer.

This chain connects TRBV29-1 to TRBJ1-2; D might be TRBD1 (5 bases). CDR1 is SQVTM and CDR2 is ANQGSEA in the germline V gene. The V end was cut by 7 bases, the J end by 4 bases, with 19 bases between. The CDR3 totals 14 residues. The CDR3 sequence: CSAWEQDFTYGYTF. CDR3 nucleotide sequence: TGCAGCGCGTGGGAACAGGACTTTACCTATGGCTACACCTTC.

The V and J genes are TRBV11-2 and TRBJ2-7; maybe TRBD2 (6 bases). Germline V gene data show CDR1 as SGHAT and CDR2 as FQNNGV. The germline V and J ends were trimmed by 4 bases and 1 base, with 17 bases remaining between them. The CDR3 runs to 16 residues. Here the CDR3 reads CASSWTVGRGSYEQYF. As DNA, the CDR3 is TGTGCCAGCAGCTGGACCGTCGGGCGGGGATCCTACGAGCAGTACTTC.

This clone was seen a handful of times. This chain links TRBV28 with TRBJ2-7, with 7 bases identical to TRBD2. The germline gives CDR1 MDHEN, CDR2 SYDVKM. V lost 7 bases and J lost 7; bases outside the gene matches: 16. The CDR3 has 15 residues. CDR3 residues: CASTPADFSGREQYF. The CDR3 region has the DNA TGTGCCAGCACTCCTGCGGACTTCTCCGGGAGGGAGCAGTACTTC.

This clone was seen a single time. The chain employs TRBV19 and TRBJ2-5, with D possibly being TRBD1 or TRBD2 (5 bases each). V lost 8 bases and J lost 5, with 9 bases in between. Germline lookup yields CDR1 LNHDA and CDR2 SQIVND (reference sequence). This CDR3 is built from 11 residues. CDR3 nucleotide sequence: TGTGCCAGTTCCGGGACCGAGACCCAGTACTTC. As protein: CASSGTETQYF.